Each of the 9 T cell receptor beta chains below was sequenced from the same sample in a study of response to subunit inactivated influenza vaccine. MiXCR was run by TCRdb on the RT-PCR reads, yielding one entry per CDR3 protein. The data show around 750,000 distinct CDR3 sequences, about 20% seen once. Sequences were derived from PBMCs from blood, sampled about 5 days after vaccination. The receptors originated from a man aged 50 to 59 who received an inactivated influenza vaccine.

This clonotype was counted a few times. The gene calls are TRBV12-3 or TRBV12-4 and TRBJ2-1; D remains unclear. The V end was cut by 8 bases, the J end by 0 bases, with 11 bases between. The CDR3 covers 14 residues. Here the CDR3 DNA reads TGTGCCAGCGGGGTGGAGAGCTCCTACAATGAGCAGTTCTTC. Translating it yields CASGVESSYNEQFF.

The chain carries TRBV18 and TRBJ2-7; D possibly corresponds to TRBD2 (6 bases). Trimming took 4 bases from V and 4 from J, leaving 17 bases between them. The CDR3 covers 15 residues. Looked up from germline, CDR1 is KGHSH and CDR2 is LQKENI. The chain's CDR3 is CASSRWDSPAYEQYF. CDR3 nucleotide sequence: TGTGCCAGCTCACGTTGGGACTCTCCGGCGTACGAGCAGTACTTC.

The rearrangement uses TRBV9 and TRBJ1-1; D is uncertain. The V end lost 0 bases, the J end lost 0 bases, and 9 bases lay between the germline ends. CDR3 length equals 15 residues. The germline gives CDR1 SGDLS, CDR2 YYNGEE. The CDR3 loop reads CASSVDGRVNTEAFF. The CDR3 DNA reads TGTGCCAGCAGCGTAGATGGCAGAGTGAACACTGAAGCTTTCTTT.

The chain is built from TRBV5-1 and TRBJ2-3; 10 nucleotides align to TRBD1. V shed 3 bases, J shed 4 bases, and the junction held 2 bases outside the gene matches. CDR1 is SGHRS, CDR2 YFSETQ, per germline. There are 14 residues in the CDR3. CDR3 nucleotide sequence: TGCGCCAGCAGCTCGACAGGGGGCGCAGATACGCAGTATTTT. Its protein is CASSSTGGADTQYF.

J is TRBJ2-1 and V is TRBV20-1, with D unclear. Trimming cost V 2 bases and J 6 bases, with 8 bases left between them. The germline V gene has CDR1 DFQATT and CDR2 SNEGSKA (reference sequence). The CDR3 runs to 12 residues. The CDR3 nucleotides read TGCAGTGCTAGATCAAACATCAATGAGCAGTTCTTC. This translates into CSARSNINEQFF.

The table lists this clonotype with many counts. This chain uses TRBV5-1 with TRBJ2-3; unclear D gene. The CDR3 covers 13 residues. The germline V gene has CDR1 SGHRS and CDR2 YFSETQ. V lost 4 bases and J 0 bases, leaving 6 bases between the germline ends. The CDR3 sequence: CASSMTSTDTQYF. In nucleotides, the CDR3 is TGCGCCAGCAGCATGACTAGCACAGATACGCAGTATTTT.

This clonotype was detected a few times. The J gene is TRBJ2-1, the V gene TRBV12-3 or TRBV12-4, with D tentatively TRBD2 (6 bases). Trimming shortened V by 9 bases and J by 6 bases, and 15 bases separated the two germline ends. The CDR3 contains 13 residues. The CDR3 loop is CASWGDSPNEQFF. The CDR3 DNA is TGTGCCAGTTGGGGGGACTCTCCCAATGAGCAGTTCTTC.

Written as DNA, the CDR3 is TGTGCCAGCAGTTCCATGGACTCCTACGAGCAGTACTTC. This encodes CASSSMDSYEQYF. The V and J genes are TRBV27 and TRBJ2-7; no reliable D call. Germline-derived CDR1 and CDR2 are MNHEY and SMNVEV (reference sequence). The CDR3 runs to 13 residues. Trimming shortened V by 4 bases and J by 0 bases, and 7 bases separated the two germline ends.

This clonotype appeared a few times. The rearrangement joins TRBV27 to TRBJ2-3; 11 bases map to TRBD2. Trimming removed 1 base from V and 0 bases from J; junction bases left unmatched: 3. Germline loops: CDR1 MNHEY, CDR2 SMNVEV (reference sequence). The CDR3 sequence is 17 residues long. The CDR3 loop reads CASSLLRLAGSTDTQYF. The CDR3 region has the DNA TGTGCCAGCAGTTTATTACGACTAGCGGGGAGCACAGATACGCAGTATTTT.